Described below is a single T cell receptor (beta chain) sequence and its context. What this receptor recognizes is not known. Base qualities are not provided; no much larger clone lies one nucleotide away. The record originates from a study of T-cell reconstitution after alpha-beta-depleted transplantation in children (dated by TCRdb to the mid-2010s). In terms of the full investigation: Using TCR repertoire profiling, the study followed T-cell immune reconstitution in a quantitative way in children after TCRalphabeta/CD19-depleted allogeneic hematopoietic cell transplantation.

Library preparation employed PCR. Sequencer: Illumina HiSeq 2500. TCR libraries were prepared with molecular barcoding, using unique molecular identifiers to normalize TCRbeta repertoire quantification. The public sequencing data were trimmed at Q25 with fastp and processed into clonotypes with MiXCR by TCRdb, which kept only in-frame beta chains. Rows with a matching CDR3 protein are joined into one entry that keeps the most common DNA and genes. The sample table records some 280,000 distinct CDR3 sequences; 9.9% of these occur just once. Around a tenth of the sample lies in the top ten. The CDR3 contains 17 residues, cysteine and phenylalanine counted. Kept here is only the CDR3 DNA, which spans 51 bases and is read in frame from base 1. The germline V gene supplies CDR1 SGHAT and CDR2 FQNNGV. From V the trimming removes 0 bases and from J it removes 2 bases, while the gene matches leave 7 bases of the junction unaccounted for.

The clonotype comes from a human donor who donated a stem cell graft to a child with SCID. The specimen was PBMCs from the stem cell graft donor, collected from the stem cell graft. The receptor chain draws on TRBV11-2 and TRBJ2-5; 9 nucleotides in the junction match TRBD2. CDR3 loop: CASSLDLRGGKQETQYF. The DNA is as follows: TGTGCCAGCAGCTTAGATTTGCGGGGGGGCAAGCAAGAGACCCAGTACTTC.